Following are 26 T cell receptor beta chains from one sample sequenced in a study of T cells expressing NK-cell markers (dated by TCRdb to the early 2020s). Library preparation was by 5' RACE. For sequencing, an Illumina HiSeq 2000 was employed. Once TCRdb had reprocessed the reads, it stored one entry per CDR3 protein sequence and supplied no DNA. The sample table includes 550,000 to 600,000 distinct CDR3 sequences. The ten largest clones capture approximately 4% of the sample. The sequenced sample consisted of blood T cells: a sorted CD56 or NKG2C T cell subset, CD4+ or CD8+ T cells, or bulk PBMC T cells (not recorded which). These receptors came from a man aged 18 to 30 in good health. Donor details come from another sample of the same person, matched by shared clones.

This sequence joins TRBV12-3 or TRBV12-4 and TRBJ2-1; TCRdb outputs TRBD1, but without DNA this stays unchecked. There are 14 residues in the CDR3. The chain's CDR3 is CASRTGTAYNEQFF.

The chain couples TRBV29-1 to TRBJ2-2; TCRdb's D gene call, TRBD1, goes unchecked for lack of DNA. Germline CDR1 and CDR2: SQVTM and ANQGSEA. The CDR3 length is 14 residues. This chain's CDR3 is CSFRDVANTGELFF.

The chain carries TRBV7-7 and TRBJ2-2; TCRdb indicates TRBD2, and absent DNA this call remains unverified. CDR3 length equals 13 residues. From germline, CDR1 is SSHAT and CDR2 FNYEAQ (reference sequence). The CDR3 region is CASSFLVTGELFF.

The chain carries TRBV12-3 or TRBV12-4 and TRBJ2-1. There are 12 residues in the CDR3. The CDR3 protein is CASSLSANEQFF.

The chain joins TRBV18 to TRBJ2-7; TCRdb selects TRBD1, and the lack of DNA leaves this call unchecked. The CDR3 has 13 residues. Germline V CDR1 and CDR2: KGHSH, LQKENI. CDR3 region: CASSPPAGVEQYF.

The chain employs TRBV20-1 and TRBJ2-7; TCRdb lists TRBD2, though no DNA is available to test this call. Germline CDR1 is DFQATT and CDR2 is SNEGSKA (reference sequence). CDR3 length equals 19 residues. CDR3 in amino acids: CSARDIGTSGTPGAYEQYF.

The chain recombines TRBV7-6 with TRBJ1-1. CDR1 is SGHVS, CDR2 FNYEAQ, per germline. The CDR3 consists of 17 residues. CDR3 sequence: CASSFTRVGGKNTEAFF.

The chain recombines TRBV27 with TRBJ2-2; TCRdb picks TRBD2, but there is no DNA to check that call. Per germline, CDR1 MNHEY and CDR2 SMNVEV (reference sequence). The length of the CDR3 is 17 residues. This CDR3 reads CASSLASGRANAGELFF.

The chain uses TRBV28 and TRBJ2-5. The CDR3 covers 18 residues. The V gene's germline CDR1 is MDHEN and CDR2 SYDVKM. CDR3 residues: CASSPQAKKTGHQETQYF. The entire variable domain, with the rest obtained from reference TRBV28 and TRBJ2-5, is as follows: DVKVTQSSRYLVKRTGEKVFLECVQDMDHENMFWYRQDPGLGLRLIYFSYDVKMKEKGDIPEGYSVSREKKERFSLILESASTNQTSMYLCASSPQAKKTGHQETQYFGPGTRLLVL.

The chain has TRBV12-3 or TRBV12-4 and TRBJ1-2; the TCRdb call, TRBD1, lacks DNA for checking. The CDR3 length is 15 residues. The CDR3 loop reads CASSPDPGLSYGYTF.

The CDR3 loop reads CASSLSGIRTDTQYF. This chain uses TRBV27 with TRBJ2-3. This CDR3 is built from 15 residues. Germline V CDR1 and CDR2: MNHEY, SMNVEV (reference sequence).

The chain has TRBV28 and TRBJ2-1. This CDR3 has 13 amino acids. Germline-derived CDR1 and CDR2 are MDHEN and SYDVKM. CDR3 amino acids: CASRTLVGNEQFF.

The chain joins TRBV28 to TRBJ2-7. This CDR3 comprises 11 residues. Germline V gives CDR1 MDHEN, CDR2 SYDVKM. This chain's CDR3 is CASSINREQYF.

This chain links TRBV20-1 with TRBJ2-1. Germline V lookup: CDR1 DFQATT, CDR2 SNEGSKA (reference sequence). CDR3 length equals 14 residues. CDR3 protein: CSARGSEWNNEQFF.

The gene calls are TRBV6-1 and TRBJ1-4. The length of the CDR3 is 13 residues. Germline V gene data show CDR1 as MNHNS and CDR2 as SASEGT. CDR3 sequence reads: CASSVRSNEKLFF.

The chain has TRBV7-9 and TRBJ2-1; TCRdb's D gene call, TRBD1, goes unchecked for lack of DNA. This CDR3 spans 15 amino acids. Germline CDR1 and CDR2: SEHNR and FQNEAQ (reference sequence). CDR3 sequence reads: CASSKGQISYNEQFF. The whole variable domain, filled in from reference TRBV7-9 and TRBJ2-1, reads DTGVSQNPRHKITKRGQNVTFRCDPISEHNRLYWYRQTLGQGPEFLTYFQNEAQLEKSRLLSDRFSAERPKGSFSTLEIQRTEQGDSAMYLCASSKGQISYNEQFFGPGTRLTVL.

The V and J genes are TRBV29-1 and TRBJ2-3; TCRdb lists TRBD2, though no DNA is available to test this call. CDR1 and CDR2 (germline): SQVTM, ANQGSEA. The length of the CDR3 is 14 residues. The chain's CDR3 is CSVDGSGNTDTQYF.

The genes are TRBV11-2 and TRBJ2-5. CDR1 SGHAT and CDR2 FQNNGV come from the germline V gene. The CDR3 is made up of 16 amino acids. CDR3 protein: CASSLGSRMPQETQYF.

The chain couples TRBV5-5 to TRBJ2-5; without DNA, the TCRdb call of TRBD1 cannot be checked. The CDR3 covers 16 residues. Germline-derived CDR1 and CDR2 are SGHKS and YYEKEE (reference sequence). The CDR3 region is CASSFPREWGKETQYF.

The V call is TRBV28, the J call TRBJ2-5; TCRdb reports TRBD1, a call that lacks DNA to check it against. The length of the CDR3 is 16 residues. Germline V gene lookup returns CDR1 MDHEN and CDR2 SYDVKM. The CDR3 region is CASSPGALTSVETQYF.

The V and J genes are TRBV7-8 and TRBJ2-1; as DNA is missing, the TRBD1 call by TCRdb cannot be tested. In germline, CDR1 is SGHVS, CDR2 FQNEAQ. The CDR3 sequence is 15 residues long. CDR3 protein: CASSQGQGSFGEQFF.

This chain joins TRBV27 and TRBJ2-2; no DNA is available, so the TRBD1 call from TCRdb remains unchecked. Germline-derived CDR1 and CDR2 are MNHEY and SMNVEV (reference sequence). The CDR3 has 17 amino acids. The CDR3 reads CASRPDQGDRGPGELFF.

This sequence joins TRBV12-3 or TRBV12-4 and TRBJ1-1; TCRdb returns TRBD1, unconfirmable since there is no DNA. The CDR3 length is 13 residues. This CDR3 is CASSPGQRTEAFF.

The chain recombines TRBV4-1 with TRBJ2-5; absent DNA, TCRdb's TRBD2 call cannot be checked. The CDR3 covers 18 residues. Germline V gene lookup returns CDR1 MGHRA and CDR2 YSYEKL. CDR3: CASSQDLWTSGISETQYF.

This chain uses TRBV2 with TRBJ2-2. The CDR3 is made up of 15 amino acids. Germline CDR1 SNHLY, CDR2 FYNNEI. Here the CDR3 reads CASIHMADNTGELFF. The full variable domain, with the rest looked up from reference TRBV2 and TRBJ2-2, is EPEVTQTPSHQVTQMGQEVILRCVPISNHLYFYWYRQILGQKVEFLVSFYNNEISEKSEIFDDQFSVERPDGSNFTLKIRSTKLEDSAMYFCASIHMADNTGELFFGEGSRLTVL.

The chain joins TRBV2 to TRBJ2-1; the D gene TCRdb calls, TRBD2, cannot be checked with no DNA. CDR3 length: 17 residues. The germline CDR1 and CDR2 sequences are SNHLY and FYNNEI. The CDR3 here is CASSGRETQQGRFEQFF.